The T cell receptor (beta chain) under discussion was sequenced for a study of OX40 agonist ivuxolimab in advanced cancers. At the level of the study: Averaging approximately 60 years in age, with a range of roughly 23 to 80, the cohort was 82.7% male. Study-wide results and caveats: Some of the lowest clonal expansion was seen in partial responders at 0.1-3.0 mg/kg. Some nonresponders also had low normalized T-cell clonal expansion. Dose levels from 0.1 to 3.0 mg/kg saw CD4+ and CD8+ blood T cells expand clonally by week 6.

Points on this clone: What it binds is unknown.

CDR1 is SNHLY, CDR2 FYNNEI, per germline. This CDR3 has 13 amino acids. Trimming left V 4 bases short and J 3 bases short, with 7 bases between. Data came from immunoSEQ multiplex PCR; TCRdb stores just in-frame clones and leaves some out. The data contain more than 55,000 clones, roughly 88% of them singletons. The sequencing here drew on CD4+ or CD8+ T cells sorted from blood, taken in a trial of the OX40 agonist ivuxolimab. The TCR sequence derives from an adult with an advanced solid tumor such as melanoma, head and neck, liver or kidney cancer. V is TRBV2 and J is TRBJ2-1; D not resolved. The DNA of the CDR3 is TGTGCCAGCAGTGTGGGGAACTACAATGAGCAGTTCTTC. Translated, it gives CASSVGNYNEQFF. Full variable domain (rest looked up from reference TRBV2 and TRBJ2-1): EPEVTQTPSHQVTQMGQEVILRCVPISNHLYFYWYRQILGQKVEFLVSFYNNEISEKSEIFDDQFSVERPDGSNFTLKIRSTKLEDSAMYFCASSVGNYNEQFFGPGTRLTVL.